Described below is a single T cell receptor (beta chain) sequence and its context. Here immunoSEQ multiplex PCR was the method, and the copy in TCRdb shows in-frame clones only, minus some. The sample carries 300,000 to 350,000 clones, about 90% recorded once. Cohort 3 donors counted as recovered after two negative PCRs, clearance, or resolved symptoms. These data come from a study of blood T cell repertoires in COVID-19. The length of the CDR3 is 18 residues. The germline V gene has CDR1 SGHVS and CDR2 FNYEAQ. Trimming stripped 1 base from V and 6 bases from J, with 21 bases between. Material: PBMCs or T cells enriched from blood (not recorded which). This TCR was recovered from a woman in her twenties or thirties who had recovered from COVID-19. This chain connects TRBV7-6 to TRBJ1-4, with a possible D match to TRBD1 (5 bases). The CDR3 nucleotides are TGTGCCAGCAGCTTAGGATCTGGGCTGGGGGAGGTCCATGAAAAACTGTTTTTT. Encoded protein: CASSLGSGLGEVHEKLFF.